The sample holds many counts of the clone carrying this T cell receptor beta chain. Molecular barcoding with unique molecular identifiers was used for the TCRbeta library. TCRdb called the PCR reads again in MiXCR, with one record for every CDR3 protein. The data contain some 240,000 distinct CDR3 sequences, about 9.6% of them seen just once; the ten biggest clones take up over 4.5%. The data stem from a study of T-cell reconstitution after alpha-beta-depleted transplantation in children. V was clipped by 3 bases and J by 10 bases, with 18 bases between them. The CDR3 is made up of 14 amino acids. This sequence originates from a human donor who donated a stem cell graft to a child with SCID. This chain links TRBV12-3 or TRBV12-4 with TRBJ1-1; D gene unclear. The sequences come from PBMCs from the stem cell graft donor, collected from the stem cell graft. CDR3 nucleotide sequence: TGTGCCAGCAGTTTCACCGCCGGGCCTGTTGGAGCTTTCTTT. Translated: CASSFTAGPVGAFF.